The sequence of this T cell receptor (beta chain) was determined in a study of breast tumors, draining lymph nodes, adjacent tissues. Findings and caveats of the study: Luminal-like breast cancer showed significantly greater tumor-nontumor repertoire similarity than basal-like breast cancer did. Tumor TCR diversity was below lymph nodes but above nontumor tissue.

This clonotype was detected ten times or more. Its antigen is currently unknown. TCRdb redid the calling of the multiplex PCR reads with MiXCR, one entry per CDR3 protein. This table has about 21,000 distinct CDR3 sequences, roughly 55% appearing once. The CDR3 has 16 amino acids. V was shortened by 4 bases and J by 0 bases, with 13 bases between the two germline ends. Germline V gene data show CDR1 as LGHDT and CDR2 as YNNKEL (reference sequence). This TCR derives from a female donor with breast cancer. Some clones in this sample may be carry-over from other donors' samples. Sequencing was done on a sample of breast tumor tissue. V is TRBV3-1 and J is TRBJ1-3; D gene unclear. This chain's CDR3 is CASSRNAGSSGNTIYF. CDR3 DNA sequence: TGTGCCAGCAGCCGCAACGCCGGGAGCTCTGGAAACACCATATATTTT. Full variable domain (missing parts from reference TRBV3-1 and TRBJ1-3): DTAVSQTPKYLVTQMGNDKSIKCEQNLGHDTMYWYKQDSKKFLKIMFSYNNKELIINETVPNRFSPKSPDKAHLNLHINSLELGDSAVYFCASSRNAGSSGNTIYFGEGSWLTVV.